The 6 T cell receptor beta chains below all came from one sample that was sequenced in a study of technical replicates of blood from several donors. The method was immunoSEQ multiplex PCR; TCRdb's version includes in-frame clones alone and lacks a portion of them. The table includes about 83,000 clones, around 90% detected once. The sample was T cells isolated from PBMCs. Receptors were obtained from a human donor in good health.

V is TRBV28 and J is TRBJ1-5; 7 bases agree with TRBD1. J was trimmed by 1 base and V by 5 bases; bases with no gene match: 5. CDR1 and CDR2 (germline): MDHEN, SYDVKM. This CDR3 region has 15 residues. The DNA for the CDR3 is TGTGCCAGCAGTGTCACAGGGGTGAGCAATCAGCCCCAGCATTTT. Translation: CASSVTGVSNQPQHF.

CDR3 DNA sequence: TGTGCCAGCAGCCATTCCCTTGGGGGGGCCTACGAGCAGTACTTC. It specifies CASSHSLGGAYEQYF. The V call is TRBV14, the J call TRBJ2-7; 7 bases line up with TRBD2. Unmatched junction bases numbered 7, after V lost 3 bases and J lost 2 bases. The CDR3 has 15 residues. Germline values: CDR1 SGHDN, CDR2 FVKESK. Full variable domain (rest looked up from reference TRBV14 and TRBJ2-7): EAGVTQFPSHSVIEKGQTVTLRCDPISGHDNLYWYRRVMGKEIKFLLHFVKESKQDESGMPNNRFLAERTGGTYSTLKVQPAELEDSGVYFCASSHSLGGAYEQYFGPGTRLTVT.

DNA for the CDR3: TGTGCCAGCAGCTTAGGGGACACCGCCTACGAGCAGTACTTC. Protein: CASSLGDTAYEQYF. The gene calls are TRBV7-8 and TRBJ2-7, with TRBD1 as a possible D gene (6 bases). Germline values: CDR1 SGHVS, CDR2 FQNEAQ. The CDR3 spans 14 residues. The ends were cut back, 1 base at V and 2 bases at J, with 9 bases in the middle.

This clone was counted only a few times. The chain carries TRBV25-1 and TRBJ1-1, with D possibly being TRBD1 (6 bases). V dropped 3 bases and J dropped 10 bases, with 12 bases sitting between them. CDR1 is MGHDK, CDR2 SYGVNS, per germline. The CDR3 consists of 12 residues. The CDR3 protein is CASSDQGYTAFF. CDR3 coding DNA: TGTGCCAGCAGTGATCAGGGGTACACAGCTTTCTTT.

The chain uses TRBV11-2 and TRBJ1-1; D is possibly TRBD1 (5 bases). CDR1 is SGHAT and CDR2 is FQNNGV in the germline V gene. The CDR3 is 15 residues long. The V end lost 5 bases, the J end lost 1 base, and 14 bases lay between the germline ends. The CDR3 is CASSTSGLGNTEAFF. The CDR3 DNA reads TGTGCCAGCAGCACTTCAGGGTTGGGGAACACTGAAGCTTTCTTT.

The chain uses TRBV11-1 and TRBJ1-1; possible D gene TRBD1, 5 bases. The CDR3 consists of 15 residues. The V and J ends lost 2 bases and 5 bases respectively, with 15 bases between them. CDR1 and CDR2 from the germline V gene are SGHAT and FQDESV (reference sequence). The CDR3 DNA reads as TGTGCCAGCAGCTTAAATTGGGGCTTTGGAACTGAAGCTTTCTTT. It is translated as CASSLNWGFGTEAFF.